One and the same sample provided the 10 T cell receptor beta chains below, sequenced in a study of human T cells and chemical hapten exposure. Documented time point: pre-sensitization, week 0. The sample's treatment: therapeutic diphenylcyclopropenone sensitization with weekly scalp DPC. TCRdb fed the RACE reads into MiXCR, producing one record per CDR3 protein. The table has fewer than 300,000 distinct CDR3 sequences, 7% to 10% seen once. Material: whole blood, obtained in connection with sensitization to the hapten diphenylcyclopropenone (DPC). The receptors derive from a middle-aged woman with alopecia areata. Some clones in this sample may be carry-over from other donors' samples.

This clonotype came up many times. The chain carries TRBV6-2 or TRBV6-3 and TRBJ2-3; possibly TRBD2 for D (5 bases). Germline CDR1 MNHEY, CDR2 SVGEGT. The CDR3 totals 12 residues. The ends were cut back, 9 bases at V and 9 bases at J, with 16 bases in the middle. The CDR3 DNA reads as TGTGCCAGTAAACTAGACGACGTGACGCAGTATTTT. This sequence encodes CASKLDDVTQYF.

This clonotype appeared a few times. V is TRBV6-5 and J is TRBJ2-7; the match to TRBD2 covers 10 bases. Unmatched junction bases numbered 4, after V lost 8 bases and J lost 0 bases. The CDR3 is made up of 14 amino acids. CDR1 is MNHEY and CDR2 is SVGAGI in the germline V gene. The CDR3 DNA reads TGTGCCAGCGGGCTAGCGGGAGCCTCCTACGAGCAGTACTTC. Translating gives CASGLAGASYEQYF.

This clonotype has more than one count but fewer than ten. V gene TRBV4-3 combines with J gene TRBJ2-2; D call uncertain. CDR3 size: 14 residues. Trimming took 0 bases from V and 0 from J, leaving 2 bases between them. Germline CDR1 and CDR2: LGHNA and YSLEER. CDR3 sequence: CASSQETNTGELFF. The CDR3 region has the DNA TGCGCCAGCAGCCAAGAAACGAACACCGGGGAGCTGTTTTTT.

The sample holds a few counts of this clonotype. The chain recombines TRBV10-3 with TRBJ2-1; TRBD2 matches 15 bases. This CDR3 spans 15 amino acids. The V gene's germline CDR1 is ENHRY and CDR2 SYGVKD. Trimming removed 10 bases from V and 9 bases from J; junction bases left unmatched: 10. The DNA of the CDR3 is TGTGCCACCGAGGGACTAGCGGGAGGAGTCGGTGAGCAGTTCTTC. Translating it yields CATEGLAGGVGEQFF.

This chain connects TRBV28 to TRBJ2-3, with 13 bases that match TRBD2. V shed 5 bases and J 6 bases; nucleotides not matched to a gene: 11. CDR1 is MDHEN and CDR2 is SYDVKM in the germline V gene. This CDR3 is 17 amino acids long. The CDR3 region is CASSPPTSGRAGDTQYF. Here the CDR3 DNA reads TGTGCCAGCAGTCCCCCCACTAGCGGGAGGGCGGGGGATACGCAGTATTTT.

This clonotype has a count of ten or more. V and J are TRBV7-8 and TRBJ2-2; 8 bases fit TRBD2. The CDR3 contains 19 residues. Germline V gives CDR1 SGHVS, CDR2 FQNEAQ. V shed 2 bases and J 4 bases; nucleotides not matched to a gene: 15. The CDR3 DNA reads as TGTGCCAGCAGCTTATTCTCGGCGGCCACTAGCGGACCCACCGGGGAGCTGTTTTTT. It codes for CASSLFSAATSGPTGELFF.

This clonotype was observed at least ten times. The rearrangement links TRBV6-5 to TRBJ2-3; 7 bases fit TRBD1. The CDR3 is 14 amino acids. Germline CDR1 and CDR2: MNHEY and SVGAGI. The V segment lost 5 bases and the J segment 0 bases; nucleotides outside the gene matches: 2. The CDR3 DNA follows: TGTGCCAGCAGTGCACAGGGGAGCACAGATACGCAGTATTTT. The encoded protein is CASSAQGSTDTQYF.

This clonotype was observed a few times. Here the CDR3 reads CASSSGTGGPDTQYF. The CDR3 DNA sequence: TGCGCCAGCAGCTCAGGGACAGGGGGCCCAGATACGCAGTATTTT. The genes are TRBV5-1 and TRBJ2-3, with TRBD1 matching over 12 bases. Trimming removed 3 bases from V and 4 bases from J; junction bases left unmatched: 3. Germline assignment: CDR1 SGHRS and CDR2 YFSETQ. This CDR3 region has 15 residues.

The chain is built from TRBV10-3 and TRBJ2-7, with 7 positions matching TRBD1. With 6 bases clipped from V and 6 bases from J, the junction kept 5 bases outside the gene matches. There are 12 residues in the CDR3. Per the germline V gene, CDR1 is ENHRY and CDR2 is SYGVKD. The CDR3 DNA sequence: TGTGCCATCAGCGAGGGGGACAGCGAGCAGTACTTC. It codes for CAISEGDSEQYF.

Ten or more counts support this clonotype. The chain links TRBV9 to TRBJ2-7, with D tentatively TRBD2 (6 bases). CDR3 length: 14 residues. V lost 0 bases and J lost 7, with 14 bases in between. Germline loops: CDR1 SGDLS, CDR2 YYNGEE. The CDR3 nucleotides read TGTGCCAGCAGCGTAGATACCGGCGCGGGGGAGCAGTACTTC. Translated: CASSVDTGAGEQYF. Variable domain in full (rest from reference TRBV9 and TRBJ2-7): DSGVTQTPKHLITATGQRVTLRCSPRSGDLSVYWYQQSLDQGLQFLIQYYNGEERAKGNILERFSAQQFPDLHSELNLSSLELGDSALYFCASSVDTGAGEQYFGPGTRLTVT.